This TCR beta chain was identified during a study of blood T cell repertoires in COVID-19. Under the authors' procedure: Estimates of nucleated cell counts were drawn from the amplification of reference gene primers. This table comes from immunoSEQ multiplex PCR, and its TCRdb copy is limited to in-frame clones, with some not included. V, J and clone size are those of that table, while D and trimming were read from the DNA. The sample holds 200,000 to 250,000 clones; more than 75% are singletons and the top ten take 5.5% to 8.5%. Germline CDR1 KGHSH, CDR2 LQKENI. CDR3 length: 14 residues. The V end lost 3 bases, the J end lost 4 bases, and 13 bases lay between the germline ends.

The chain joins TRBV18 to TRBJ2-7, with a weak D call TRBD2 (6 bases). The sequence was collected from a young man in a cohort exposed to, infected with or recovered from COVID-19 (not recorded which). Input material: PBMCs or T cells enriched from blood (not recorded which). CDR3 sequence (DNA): TGTGCCAGCTCACCTGCCGGGACTTATTACGAGCAGTACTTC. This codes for CASSPAGTYYEQYF.